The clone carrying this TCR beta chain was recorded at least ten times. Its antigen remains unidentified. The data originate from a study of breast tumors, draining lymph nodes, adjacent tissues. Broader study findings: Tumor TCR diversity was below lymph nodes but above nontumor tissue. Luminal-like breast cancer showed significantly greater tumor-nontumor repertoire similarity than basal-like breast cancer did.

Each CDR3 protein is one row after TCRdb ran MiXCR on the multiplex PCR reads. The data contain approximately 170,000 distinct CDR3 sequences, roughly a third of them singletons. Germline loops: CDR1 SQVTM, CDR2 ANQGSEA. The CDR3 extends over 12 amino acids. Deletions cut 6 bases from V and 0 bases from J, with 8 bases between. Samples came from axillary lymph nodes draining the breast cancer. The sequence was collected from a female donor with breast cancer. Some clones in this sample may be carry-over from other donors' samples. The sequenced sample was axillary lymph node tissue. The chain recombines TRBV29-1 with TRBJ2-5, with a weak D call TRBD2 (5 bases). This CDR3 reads CSVEEYQETQYF. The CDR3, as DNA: TGCAGCGTGGAGGAGTACCAAGAGACCCAGTACTTC.